This T cell receptor (beta chain) was sequenced for a study of blood T cell repertoires in COVID-19. Source study methods: Using reference gene primer amplification, nucleated cell counts were estimated. Libraries were prepared by immunoSEQ multiplex PCR; TCRdb keeps only in-frame clonotypes and omits some of them. That table is the source of V, J and clone size, and D and trimming were worked out from the DNA. The sample includes some 85,000 clones, 60% to 85% seen only once; the top ten take about half. The CDR3 has 14 residues. With V trimmed by 8 bases and J by 4 bases, 4 bases remained unmatched. Germline V gene sequence: CDR1 MNHEY, CDR2 SVGAGI.

The receptor comes from a human donor in a cohort sampled during active COVID-19. Input material: peripheral blood. The rearrangement links TRBV6-5 to TRBJ2-3, with TRBD2 matching over 12 bases. The CDR3 bases are TGTGCCAGCCTAGCGGGAGGGCCAGCAGATACGCAGTATTTT. Translated, it gives CASLAGGPADTQYF.